This T cell receptor beta chain was identified in a study of long-term antiretroviral therapy in people with HIV. Overall study results and limits: CDR3 length ranges were narrower in HIV repertoires than in controls. Blood sampling spanned 2004 to 2017, possibly under older ART regimens. On ART adherence, viral resistance or therapy changes, no data were available.

CDR3 length equals 13 residues. CDR1 and CDR2 from the germline V gene are MNHEY and SMNVEV (reference sequence). The V end lost 3 bases, the J end lost 3 bases, and 6 bases lay between the germline ends. In its sample, this clone was seen once. The antigen is not known. Sequencing used immunoSEQ v3.0 at survey level. Libraries were prepared by immunoSEQ multiplex PCR; TCRdb keeps only in-frame clonotypes and omits some of them. Among 40,000 to 50,000 clones, about 95% were seen once, and the ten largest hold 2% to 2.5%. The sample consisted of unsorted PBMCs, taken 9 to 9.5 years after starting antiretroviral therapy. The chain couples TRBV27 to TRBJ2-1, with unresolved D. This TCR derives from a man aged 25-45 years with HIV. The CDR3 protein is CASSFAGYNEQFF. CDR3 sequence (DNA): TGTGCCAGCAGTTTTGCAGGCTACAATGAGCAGTTCTTC.